This T cell receptor (beta chain) was sequenced for a study of T cells after yellow fever vaccination. Study outcomes and limitations: It was a weaker secondary response, yet one that peaked faster, at day 5 versus 15. Only a minor proportion of clonotypes was detected across both CD4 and CD8 compartments.

As to this clonotype: Antigen: not known.

TCRdb fed the 5' RACE reads into MiXCR, producing one record per CDR3 protein. The table includes under 250,000 distinct CDR3 sequences, 6.9% detected once. V shed 4 bases, J shed 4 bases, and the junction held 15 bases outside the gene matches. The CDR3 runs 19 residues. Germline loops: CDR1 LGHDT, CDR2 YNNKEL (reference sequence). The source of this sequence is a man aged 25 to 40 who received the YFV17D yellow fever vaccine. Sequenced here: CD4+ T cells sorted from PBMCs, sampled 15 days after the yellow fever booster vaccination. The chain is built from TRBV3-1 and TRBJ2-1; 11 bases fit TRBD2. The CDR3 bases are TGTGCCAGCAGCCCGGAGAGGGCCGTGACTAGCGGGACGTACAATGAGCAGTTCTTC. It yields the protein CASSPERAVTSGTYNEQFF.